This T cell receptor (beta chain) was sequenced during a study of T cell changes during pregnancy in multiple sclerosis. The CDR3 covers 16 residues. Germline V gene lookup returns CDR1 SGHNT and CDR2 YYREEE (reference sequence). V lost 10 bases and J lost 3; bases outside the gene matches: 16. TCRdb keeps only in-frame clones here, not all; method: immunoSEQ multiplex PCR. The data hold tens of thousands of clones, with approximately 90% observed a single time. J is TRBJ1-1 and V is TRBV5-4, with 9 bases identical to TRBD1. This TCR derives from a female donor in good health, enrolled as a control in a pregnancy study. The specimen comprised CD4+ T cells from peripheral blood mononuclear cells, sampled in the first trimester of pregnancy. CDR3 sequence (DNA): TGTGCCTTCCTCCGGGACAGGGAACTAACTGACACTGAAGCTTTCTTT. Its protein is CAFLRDRELTDTEAFF.